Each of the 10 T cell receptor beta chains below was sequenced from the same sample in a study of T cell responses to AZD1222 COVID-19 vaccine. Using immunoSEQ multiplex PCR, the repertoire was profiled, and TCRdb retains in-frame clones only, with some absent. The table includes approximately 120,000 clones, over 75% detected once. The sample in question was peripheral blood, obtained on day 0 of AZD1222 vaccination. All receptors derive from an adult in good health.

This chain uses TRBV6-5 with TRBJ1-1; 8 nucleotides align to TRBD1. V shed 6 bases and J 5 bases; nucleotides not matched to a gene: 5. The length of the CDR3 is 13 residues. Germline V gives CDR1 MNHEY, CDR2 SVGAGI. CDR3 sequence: CASSRGRGTEAFF. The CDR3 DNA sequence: TGTGCCAGCAGCAGGGGGCGCGGGACTGAAGCTTTCTTT.

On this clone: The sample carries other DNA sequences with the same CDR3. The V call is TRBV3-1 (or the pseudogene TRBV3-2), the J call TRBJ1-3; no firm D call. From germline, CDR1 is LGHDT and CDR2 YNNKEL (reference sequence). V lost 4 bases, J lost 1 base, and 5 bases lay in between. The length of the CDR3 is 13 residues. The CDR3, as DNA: TGTGCCAGCAGCCCCCTTTCTGGAAACACCATATATTTT. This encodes CASSPLSGNTIYF.

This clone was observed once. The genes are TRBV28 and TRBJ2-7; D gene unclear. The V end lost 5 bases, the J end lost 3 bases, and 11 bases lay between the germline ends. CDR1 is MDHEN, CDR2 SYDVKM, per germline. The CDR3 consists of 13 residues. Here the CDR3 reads CASSDLGIYEQYF. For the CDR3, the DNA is TGTGCCAGCAGTGACCTGGGGATCTACGAGCAGTACTTC.

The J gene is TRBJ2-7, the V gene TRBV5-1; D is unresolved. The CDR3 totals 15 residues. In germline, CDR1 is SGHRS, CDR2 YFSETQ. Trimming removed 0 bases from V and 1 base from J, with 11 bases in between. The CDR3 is CASSLVLAGSYEQYF. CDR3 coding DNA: TGCGCCAGCAGCTTGGTTTTAGCCGGGTCCTACGAGCAGTACTTC. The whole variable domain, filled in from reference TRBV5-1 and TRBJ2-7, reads KAGVTQTPRYLIKTRGQQVTLSCSPISGHRSVSWYQQTPGQGLQFLFEYFSETQRNKGNFPGRFSGRQFSNSRSEMNVSTLELGDSALYLCASSLVLAGSYEQYFGPGTRLTVT.

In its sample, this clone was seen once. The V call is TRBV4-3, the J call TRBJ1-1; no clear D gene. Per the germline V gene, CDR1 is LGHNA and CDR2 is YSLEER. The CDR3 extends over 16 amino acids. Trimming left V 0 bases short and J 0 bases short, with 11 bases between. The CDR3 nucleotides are TGCGCCAGCAGCCAAGACGTAGGGCGGCTGAACACTGAAGCTTTCTTT. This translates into CASSQDVGRLNTEAFF.

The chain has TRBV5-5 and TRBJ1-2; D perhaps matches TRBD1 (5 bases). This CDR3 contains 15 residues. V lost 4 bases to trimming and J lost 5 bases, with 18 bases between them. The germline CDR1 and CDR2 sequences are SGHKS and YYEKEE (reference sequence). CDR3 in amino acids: CASSPGAGITYGYTF. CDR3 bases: TGTGCCAGCAGCCCTGGGGCAGGGATCACTTATGGCTACACCTTC.

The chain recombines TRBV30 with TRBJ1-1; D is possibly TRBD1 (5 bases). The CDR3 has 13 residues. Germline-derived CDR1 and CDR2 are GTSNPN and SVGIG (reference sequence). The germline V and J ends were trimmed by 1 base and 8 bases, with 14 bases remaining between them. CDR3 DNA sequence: TGTGCCTGGAGTGCCCCGGGGGTTCGGGAAGCTTTCTTT. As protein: CAWSAPGVREAFF.

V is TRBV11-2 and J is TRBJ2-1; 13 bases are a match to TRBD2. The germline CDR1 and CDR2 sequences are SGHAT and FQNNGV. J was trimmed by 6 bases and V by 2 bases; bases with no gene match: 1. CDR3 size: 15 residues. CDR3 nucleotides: TGTGCCAGCAGCTTAACTAGCGGGAGGGCCAATGAGCAGTTCTTC. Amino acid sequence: CASSLTSGRANEQFF.

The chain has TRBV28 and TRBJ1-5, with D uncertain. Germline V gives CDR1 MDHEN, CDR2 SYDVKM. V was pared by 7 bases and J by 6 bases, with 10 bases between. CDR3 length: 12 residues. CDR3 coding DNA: TGTGCCAGCACCGTGCCCCCTCAGCCCCAGCATTTT. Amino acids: CASTVPPQPQHF.

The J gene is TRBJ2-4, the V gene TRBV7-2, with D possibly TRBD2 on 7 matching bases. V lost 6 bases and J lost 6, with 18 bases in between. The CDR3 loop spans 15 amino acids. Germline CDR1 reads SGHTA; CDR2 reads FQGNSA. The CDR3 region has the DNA TGTGCCAGCAGTTCGGGGGGCAGCGGGCCAAACATTCAGTACTTC. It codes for CASSSGGSGPNIQYF.